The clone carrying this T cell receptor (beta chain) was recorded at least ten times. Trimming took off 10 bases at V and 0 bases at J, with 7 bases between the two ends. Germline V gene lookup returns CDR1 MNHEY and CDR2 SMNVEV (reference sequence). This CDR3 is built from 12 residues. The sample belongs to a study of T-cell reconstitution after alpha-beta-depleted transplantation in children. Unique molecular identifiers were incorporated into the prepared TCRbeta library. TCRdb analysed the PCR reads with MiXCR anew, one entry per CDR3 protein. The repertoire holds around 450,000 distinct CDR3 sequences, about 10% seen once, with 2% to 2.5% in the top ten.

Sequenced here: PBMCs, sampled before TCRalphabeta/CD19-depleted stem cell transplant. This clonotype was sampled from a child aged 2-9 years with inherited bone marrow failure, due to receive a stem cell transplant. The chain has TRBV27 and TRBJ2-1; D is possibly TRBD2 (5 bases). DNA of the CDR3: TGTGCCACGGGAAGCTCCTACAATGAGCAGTTCTTC. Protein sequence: CATGSSYNEQFF.